This entry features one T cell receptor beta chain sequence. Individuals aged about 18 to 95 years were recruited from around 22 US areas. Cohort assignment relied on participant-reported clinical history. Exposed participants encountered a COVID-19 case during the 2 weeks preceding study entry. V lost 4 bases and J lost 0; bases outside the gene matches: 15. Germline lookup yields CDR1 SGHRS and CDR2 YFSETQ. This CDR3 has 18 residues. The data originate from a study of blood T cell repertoires in COVID-19. For the study at large: The origin of the acute and convalescent COVID-19 samples was the United States, Italy and Spain.

TCRdb keeps only in-frame clones here, not all; method: immunoSEQ multiplex PCR. Here the sample spans roughly 220,000 clones, 90% being singletons. The V and J genes are TRBV5-1 and TRBJ2-7; 8 bases are shared with TRBD1. Sequenced: PBMCs or T cells enriched from blood (not recorded which). This sequence originates from a man aged 25 to 45 who had been exposed to COVID-19. CDR3 amino acids: CASSPGGRQGPSSYEQYF. CDR3 DNA sequence: TGCGCCAGCAGCCCTGGTGGGCGACAGGGGCCCAGCTCCTACGAGCAGTACTTC.